This TCR beta chain was identified during a study of T cell responses to AZD1222 COVID-19 vaccine. General observations from the study: Repertoires were sampled only after the peak T cell response.

Concerning this clone itself: Its cognate antigen is unknown.

The germline V and J ends were trimmed by 2 bases and 5 bases, with 10 bases remaining between them. Germline loops: CDR1 SGHDT, CDR2 YYEEEE. This CDR3 is built from 14 residues. Profiling relied on immunoSEQ multiplex PCR, and the TCRdb table lists in-frame clones only, not all of them. The sample has 130,000 or so clones, about 90% seen once; the top ten hold more than 4.5%. This material consisted of peripheral blood, taken on day 0 of AZD1222 vaccination. This TCR derives from an adult in good health. J is TRBJ1-4 and V is TRBV5-6; D is ambiguous. The CDR3 DNA is TGTGCCAGCAGCTTTAAGGGTCGAAATGAAAAACTGTTTTTT. It specifies CASSFKGRNEKLFF.